This record looks at one TCR beta chain sequence and its context. Its cognate antigen has yet to be identified. One end of the junction is discordant with germline, which a read error may explain. RNA was isolated from bulk unsorted tissue, and RNA quality was assessed with a NanoDrop ND-1000 and an Agilent 2100. Donors were newly diagnosed lung cancer patients admitted for thoracic surgery in China between August and November 2014, without prior chemotherapy. Patients who had received previous radiotherapy or chemotherapy, or who had another concurrent cancer, were excluded from the study. Surgical tissue pieces of about 1-2.3 cm3 were preserved in RNAlater solution and were kept at -80 degrees C until use. CDR1 and CDR2 were assigned from the germline V gene as MDHEN and SYDVKM. The CDR3 contains 15 residues, cysteine and phenylalanine counted. Just the 45-base CDR3 DNA is kept, in frame starting at base 1.

Library preparation employed multiplex PCR. For sequencing, an Illumina HiSeq 2500 was employed. Following protocols modified from ARM-PCR, the researchers constructed TCRbeta libraries through three rounds of nested PCR with primers (Table S4). Before sequencing, PCR products of 200-500 bp were cut from the gel and purified using the QIAquick gel extraction kit. The study's processing was this. Reads were cleaned using Trimmomatic, were merged into complete CDR3 sequences using FLASH, and were assigned to V(D)J germline segments using MiTCR. Clonal diversity was calculated as the inverse Simpson's index using VDJtools. Productive reads were defined as in-frame sequences without a premature stop codon. TCRdb reprocessed the public reads (quality trimming at Q25 with fastp, clone calling with MiXCR) and kept in-frame beta chains. When rows share a CDR3 protein, they turn into one entry using the most common DNA and genes. These V and J calls derive from TCRdb rather than the authors' analysis. In all, the sample holds approximately 110,000 distinct CDR3 sequences, and roughly 80% of those were seen once. The top ten clonotypes cover approximately 35% of the sample.

The data were obtained in a study of tumor and adjacent non-tumor tissue in lung cancer (dated by TCRdb to the late 2010s). With regard to the full study: By cancer type, the cohort comprised eleven to twelve adenocarcinoma patients, 2 squamous cell carcinoma patients and 1 small cell lung cancer patient. For each patient, one tumor sample and one normal lung sample were taken, giving under 35 paired specimens that underwent TCRbeta CDR3 sequencing. Among the 15 or so patients, ages ranged from about 31 to 76 years, some ten were men and 5 were women, and disease was TNM stage I to III. The study compared bulk TCRbeta repertoires from lung tumor tissue and matched distant non-tumor lung tissue of some 14 lung cancer patients. Sequencing generated a total of 125,075,908 productive TCRbeta reads, averaging about 4.2 million reads per sample.

Overall results and qualifications from the work: Younger patients had significantly higher TCR diversity, and higher tumor TCR diversity was associated with shorter overall and disease-free survival. The cohort had only about 16 patients, and the authors noted that larger samples and more detailed clinical data are needed. Neither the sequencing platform nor unique molecular identifiers are named or mentioned anywhere in the methods. Tumor tissue showed significantly greater TCR diversity (inverse Simpson) than normal lung tissue (about 400 vs 180, P = 0.0075, Mann-Whitney U test). Peripheral blood was not sequenced, so blood TCRbeta repertoires in these lung cancer patients were not examined. A significantly larger cumulative share of the repertoire was made up by the top 100 clones in normal lung than in tumor tissue.

Recombination linked TRBV28 to TRBJ2-7; no confident D gene assignment can be made. The sequence was collected from a woman aged 60-75 years with non-small cell lung cancer. Sequencing was performed on lung tumor tissue. The DNA reads TGTGACAGCAGTTCTTGGACGGAAACAACATACGAACAGTACTTC. This yields the protein CDSSSWTETTYEQYF.